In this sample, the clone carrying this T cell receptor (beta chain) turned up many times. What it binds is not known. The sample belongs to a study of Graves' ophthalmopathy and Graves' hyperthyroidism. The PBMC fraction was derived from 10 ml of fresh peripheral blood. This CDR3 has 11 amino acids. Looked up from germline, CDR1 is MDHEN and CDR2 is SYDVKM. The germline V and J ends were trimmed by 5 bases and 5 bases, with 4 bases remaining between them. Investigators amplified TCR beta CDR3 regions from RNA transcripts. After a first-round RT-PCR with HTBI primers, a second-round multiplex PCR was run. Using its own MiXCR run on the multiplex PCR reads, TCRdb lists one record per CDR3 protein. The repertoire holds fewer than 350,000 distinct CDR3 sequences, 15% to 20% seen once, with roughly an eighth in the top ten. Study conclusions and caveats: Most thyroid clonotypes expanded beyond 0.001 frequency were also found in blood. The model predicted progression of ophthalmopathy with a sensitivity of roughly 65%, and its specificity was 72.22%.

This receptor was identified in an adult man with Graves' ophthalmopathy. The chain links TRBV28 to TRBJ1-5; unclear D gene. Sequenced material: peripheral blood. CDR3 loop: CASSGYQPQHF. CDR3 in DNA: TGTGCCAGCAGTGGGTATCAGCCCCAGCATTTT.